This T cell receptor (beta chain) was obtained from a study of blood T cell repertoires in COVID-19. Turning to the study itself: The United States, Italy and Spain were the sources of the acute and convalescent COVID-19 samples. From T cells, B-cell-depleted T cells, or PBMCs came the material, which was cDNA or gDNA.

In germline, CDR1 is MDHEN, CDR2 SYDVKM. The CDR3 is made up of 14 amino acids. V lost 6 bases, J lost 3 bases, and 11 bases lay in between. Per the authors' pipeline: Nucleated cell number was recorded as an estimate derived from reference gene primer amplification. Libraries were prepared by immunoSEQ multiplex PCR; TCRdb keeps only in-frame clonotypes and omits some of them. That table supplies the V and J calls and clone size; D and trimming were determined from the DNA. In the table there are over 100,000 clones, approximately 90% of which are singletons. This clonotype was sampled from a man aged 50 or older with acute or convalescent COVID-19. This chain connects TRBV28 to TRBJ2-2; D is perhaps TRBD1 (6 bases). Sequencing was performed on peripheral blood. The CDR3 here is CASSRGVDTGELFF. CDR3 coding DNA: TGTGCCAGCAGCAGGGGTGTCGACACCGGGGAGCTGTTTTTT.